A selection of T cell receptor beta chains follows, all from one sample in a study of blood T cell repertoires in COVID-19. Produced via immunoSEQ multiplex PCR; TCRdb's table is partial and in-frame only. The sample yields about 280,000 clones, 85% seen once. The specimen was PBMCs or T cells enriched from blood (not recorded which). These receptors were collected from a woman in her fifties or sixties who had recovered from COVID-19. The CDR3 runs from the conserved cysteine through the conserved F or W. A D gene is named only where the DNA matches it firmly. Rows give clone size only sometimes, using once, few, many, or a class for an expanded clone.

clone_size: -; j_call: TRBJ2-5; v_call: TRBV6-5; d_call: TRBD2; cdr3_aa: CASSLRGGGLSQYF; cdr3_nt: TGTGCCAGCAGCCTACGGGGGGGCGGTTTGTCCCAGTACTTC
clone_size: -; j_call: TRBJ2-5; v_call: TRBV5-1; d_call: TRBD1; cdr3_aa: CASSDDRGQQETQYF; cdr3_nt: TGCGCCAGCAGCGACGACAGGGGGCAACAAGAGACCCAGTACTTC
clone_size: -; j_call: TRBJ2-3; v_call: TRBV7-9; d_call: -; cdr3_aa: CASSLGHGTDTQYF; cdr3_nt: TGTGCCAGCAGCCTAGGACACGGCACAGATACGCAGTATTTT
clone_size: few; j_call: TRBJ2-1; v_call: TRBV3-1/TRBV3-2; d_call: -; cdr3_aa: CASSPKLRGHEQFF; cdr3_nt: TGTGCCAGCAGCCCAAAGCTGAGAGGTCATGAGCAGTTCTTC
clone_size: -; j_call: TRBJ1-6; v_call: TRBV18; d_call: TRBD1; cdr3_aa: CASSPGTGGRDSPLHF; cdr3_nt: TGTGCCAGCTCACCAGGGACAGGGGGCAGAGATTCACCCCTCCACTTT
clone_size: -; j_call: TRBJ1-1; v_call: TRBV4-1; d_call: -; cdr3_aa: CASSQGDGADTEAFF; cdr3_nt: TGCGCCAGCAGCCAAGGCGATGGGGCGGACACTGAAGCTTTCTTT
clone_size: -; j_call: TRBJ2-7; v_call: TRBV24-1; d_call: -; cdr3_aa: CATSETGSYEQYF; cdr3_nt: TGTGCCACCAGTGAGACGGGATCCTACGAGCAGTACTTC
clone_size: -; j_call: TRBJ2-5; v_call: TRBV4-1; d_call: TRBD2; cdr3_aa: CASSQGVAGEGETQYF; cdr3_nt: TGCGCCAGCAGCCAAGGGGTAGCGGGAGAGGGAGAGACCCAGTACTTC
clone_size: -; j_call: TRBJ1-5; v_call: TRBV12-3/TRBV12-4; d_call: -; cdr3_aa: CASHRGEGQPQHF; cdr3_nt: TGTGCCAGCCACAGAGGGGAGGGCCAGCCCCAGCATTTT
clone_size: -; j_call: TRBJ1-2; v_call: TRBV7-6; d_call: TRBD1; cdr3_aa: CASSLVTGDYGYTF; cdr3_nt: TGTGCCAGCAGCTTAGTTACAGGGGACTATGGCTACACCTTC
clone_size: -; j_call: TRBJ2-7; v_call: TRBV6-5; d_call: -; cdr3_aa: CASSYSGGRREQYF; cdr3_nt: TGTGCCAGCAGTTACTCCGGGGGTCGTCGCGAGCAGTACTTC
clone_size: -; j_call: TRBJ1-2; v_call: TRBV7-9; d_call: TRBD1; cdr3_aa: CASRSGQRRYGYTF; cdr3_nt: TGTGCCAGCAGGTCGGGACAGCGACGCTATGGCTACACCTTC
clone_size: -; j_call: TRBJ2-7; v_call: TRBV3-1/TRBV3-2; d_call: TRBD2; cdr3_aa: CASSTTSGGALYEQYF; cdr3_nt: TGTGCCAGCAGTACCACCAGCGGGGGGGCTCTCTACGAGCAGTACTTC
clone_size: -; j_call: TRBJ1-1; v_call: TRBV3-1/TRBV3-2; d_call: TRBD1; cdr3_aa: CASSQDWLGTGRTEAFF; cdr3_nt: TGTGCCAGCAGCCAAGATTGGCTCGGGACAGGGCGGACTGAAGCTTTCTTT
clone_size: -; j_call: TRBJ1-1; v_call: TRBV29-1; d_call: -; cdr3_aa: CSVAAGASEAFF; cdr3_nt: TGCAGCGTTGCGGCTGGGGCTTCTGAAGCTTTCTTT
clone_size: -; j_call: TRBJ1-1; v_call: TRBV30; d_call: -; cdr3_aa: CAWSTSRNTEAFF; cdr3_nt: TGTGCCTGGAGTACTTCACGAAACACTGAAGCTTTCTTT
clone_size: -; j_call: TRBJ1-2; v_call: TRBV27; d_call: TRBD1; cdr3_aa: CASSPTGGNYGYTF; cdr3_nt: TGTGCCAGCAGTCCGACAGGGGGAAACTATGGCTACACCTTC
clone_size: -; j_call: TRBJ1-1; v_call: TRBV6-6; d_call: -; cdr3_aa: CASSYSAGEGTEAFF; cdr3_nt: TGTGCCAGCAGTTACTCGGCAGGGGAGGGGACTGAAGCTTTCTTT
clone_size: -; j_call: TRBJ1-1; v_call: TRBV5-1; d_call: -; cdr3_aa: CASSLNRLQNTEAFF; cdr3_nt: TGCGCCAGCAGCTTGAACAGGCTACAGAACACTGAAGCTTTCTTT
clone_size: once; j_call: TRBJ2-2; v_call: TRBV18; d_call: TRBD2; cdr3_aa: CASSPPLAGGTGELFF; cdr3_nt: TGTGCCAGCTCACCACCATTAGCGGGAGGAACCGGGGAGCTGTTTTTT
clone_size: -; j_call: TRBJ2-1; v_call: TRBV2; d_call: -; cdr3_aa: CASSELGSGLYNEQFF; cdr3_nt: TGTGCCAGCAGTGAATTGGGATCAGGGTTATACAATGAGCAGTTCTTC
clone_size: few; j_call: TRBJ1-5; v_call: TRBV7-6; d_call: -; cdr3_aa: CASSSNRGESPYSNQPQHF; cdr3_nt: TGTGCCAGCAGCTCCAACCGGGGGGAAAGTCCTTATAGCAATCAGCCCCAGCATTTT
clone_size: -; j_call: TRBJ2-4; v_call: TRBV5-8; d_call: -; cdr3_aa: CASSLGTGIFDKNIQYF; cdr3_nt: TGTGCCAGCAGCTTGGGTACGGGAATTTTTGACAAAAACATTCAGTACTTC
clone_size: few; j_call: TRBJ2-1; v_call: TRBV11-3; d_call: -; cdr3_aa: CASSLGASLSNEQFF; cdr3_nt: TGTGCCAGCAGCTTAGGGGCCAGCCTCAGCAATGAGCAGTTCTTC
clone_size: once; j_call: TRBJ1-1; v_call: TRBV4-3; d_call: TRBD1; cdr3_aa: CASSQGALGTATQGTEAFF; cdr3_nt: TGCGCCAGCAGCCAAGGAGCGTTGGGGACAGCCACGCAGGGCACTGAAGCTTTCTTT
clone_size: -; j_call: TRBJ1-1; v_call: TRBV18; d_call: -; cdr3_aa: CASSHTDRSAFF; cdr3_nt: TGTGCCAGCTCACACACGGACAGATCGGCTTTCTTT
clone_size: -; j_call: TRBJ1-2; v_call: TRBV27; d_call: TRBD1; cdr3_aa: CASSLTTGVFGGYTF; cdr3_nt: TGTGCCAGCAGTTTAACGACAGGGGTCTTCGGCGGCTACACCTTC
clone_size: -; j_call: TRBJ1-2; v_call: TRBV29-1; d_call: -; cdr3_aa: CSVAGQLGGYTF; cdr3_nt: TGCAGCGTGGCCGGACAGCTCGGGGGCTACACCTTC
clone_size: few; j_call: TRBJ2-2; v_call: TRBV11-3; d_call: -; cdr3_aa: CASSLARNGELFF; cdr3_nt: TGTGCCAGCAGCTTAGCTAGAAACGGGGAGCTGTTTTTT
clone_size: -; j_call: TRBJ1-3; v_call: TRBV7-2; d_call: -; cdr3_aa: CASNRLEGNTIYF; cdr3_nt: TGTGCCAGCAATAGACTGGAAGGAAACACCATATATTTT
clone_size: -; j_call: TRBJ2-7; v_call: TRBV4-1; d_call: -; cdr3_aa: CASSQGAAGDYEQYF; cdr3_nt: TGCGCCAGCAGCCAAGGGGCGGCCGGGGACTACGAGCAGTACTTC
clone_size: once; j_call: TRBJ2-2; v_call: TRBV13; d_call: TRBD2; cdr3_aa: CASSPGLAGARGELFF; cdr3_nt: TGTGCCAGCAGCCCCGGACTAGCGGGGGCCCGGGGGGAGCTGTTTTTT
clone_size: -; j_call: TRBJ2-7; v_call: TRBV27; d_call: -; cdr3_aa: CASSSGTNPLYEQYF; cdr3_nt: TGTGCCAGCTCGAGCGGAACCAACCCACTCTACGAGCAGTACTTC
clone_size: -; j_call: TRBJ1-1; v_call: TRBV7-2; d_call: -; cdr3_aa: CASSSVNSSVNTEAFF; cdr3_nt: TGTGCCAGCAGCTCTGTTAATTCAAGCGTGAACACTGAAGCTTTCTTT
clone_size: -; j_call: TRBJ2-4; v_call: TRBV6-2/TRBV6-3; d_call: -; cdr3_aa: CASSHAGLPNIQYF; cdr3_nt: TGTGCCAGCAGCCACGCAGGGCTTCCAAACATTCAGTACTTC
clone_size: -; j_call: TRBJ1-1; v_call: TRBV12-5; d_call: -; cdr3_aa: CASGHTSTGNTEAFF; cdr3_nt: TGTGCTAGTGGGCACACCTCGACAGGGAACACTGAAGCTTTCTTT
clone_size: -; j_call: TRBJ2-1; v_call: TRBV29-1; d_call: TRBD2; cdr3_aa: CSVEGASGSSYNEQFF; cdr3_nt: TGCAGCGTTGAGGGGGCTAGCGGGAGCTCCTACAATGAGCAGTTCTTC
clone_size: once; j_call: TRBJ2-1; v_call: TRBV20-1; d_call: TRBD2; cdr3_aa: CSASGASGPGNEQFF; cdr3_nt: TGCAGTGCTAGTGGGGCTAGCGGGCCGGGGAATGAGCAGTTCTTC
clone_size: -; j_call: TRBJ1-6; v_call: TRBV7-6; d_call: -; cdr3_aa: CASSLPNSPLHF; cdr3_nt: TGTGCCAGCAGCCTCCCGAATTCACCCCTCCACTTT
clone_size: few; j_call: TRBJ1-2; v_call: TRBV30; d_call: -; cdr3_aa: CAWSVGGSGGYTF; cdr3_nt: TGTGCCTGGAGTGTCGGGGGGTCGGGTGGCTACACCTTC